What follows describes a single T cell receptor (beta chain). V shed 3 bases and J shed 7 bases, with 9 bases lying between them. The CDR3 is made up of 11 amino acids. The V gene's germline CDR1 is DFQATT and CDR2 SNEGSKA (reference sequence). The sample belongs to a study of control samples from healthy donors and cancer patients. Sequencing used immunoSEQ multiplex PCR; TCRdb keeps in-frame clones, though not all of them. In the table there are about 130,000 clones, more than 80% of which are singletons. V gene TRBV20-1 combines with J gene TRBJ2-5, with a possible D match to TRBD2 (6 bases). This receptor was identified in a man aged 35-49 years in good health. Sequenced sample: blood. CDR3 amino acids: CSASRGGTQYF. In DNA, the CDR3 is TGCAGTGCTAGCCGGGGAGGGACCCAGTACTTC.